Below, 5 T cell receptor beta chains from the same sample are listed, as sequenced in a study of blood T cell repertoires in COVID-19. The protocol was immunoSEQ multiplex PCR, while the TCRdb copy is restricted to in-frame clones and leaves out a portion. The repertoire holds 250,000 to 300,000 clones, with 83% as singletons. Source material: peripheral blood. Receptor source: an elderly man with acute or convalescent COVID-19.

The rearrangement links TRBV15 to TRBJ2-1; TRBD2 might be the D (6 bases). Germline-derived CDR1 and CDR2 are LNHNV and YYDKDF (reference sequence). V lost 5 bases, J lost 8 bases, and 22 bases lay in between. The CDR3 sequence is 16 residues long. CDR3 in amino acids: CATSSVRAGRRDEQFF. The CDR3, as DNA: TGTGCCACCAGCTCCGTCAGGGCCGGGAGACGCGATGAGCAGTTCTTC.

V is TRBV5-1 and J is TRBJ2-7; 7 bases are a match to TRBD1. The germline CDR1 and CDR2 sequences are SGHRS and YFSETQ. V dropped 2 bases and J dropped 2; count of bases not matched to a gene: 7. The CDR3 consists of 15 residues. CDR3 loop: CASSFGTATAYEQYF. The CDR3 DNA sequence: TGCGCCAGCAGCTTCGGGACAGCGACAGCCTACGAGCAGTACTTC.

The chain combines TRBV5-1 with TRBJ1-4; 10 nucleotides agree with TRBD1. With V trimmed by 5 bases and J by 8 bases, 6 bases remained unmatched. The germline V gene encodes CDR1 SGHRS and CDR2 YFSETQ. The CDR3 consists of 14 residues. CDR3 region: CASRSTGGNEKLFF. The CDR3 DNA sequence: TGCGCCAGCAGGTCGACAGGGGGCAACGAAAAACTGTTTTTT.

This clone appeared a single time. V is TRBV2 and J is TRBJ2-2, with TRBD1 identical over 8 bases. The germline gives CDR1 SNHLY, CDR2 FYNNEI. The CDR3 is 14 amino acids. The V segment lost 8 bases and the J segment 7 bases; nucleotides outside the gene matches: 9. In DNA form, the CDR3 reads TGTGCCAGCCAAGGGACAGGAGCTTACGGGGAGCTGTTTTTT. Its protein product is CASQGTGAYGELFF.

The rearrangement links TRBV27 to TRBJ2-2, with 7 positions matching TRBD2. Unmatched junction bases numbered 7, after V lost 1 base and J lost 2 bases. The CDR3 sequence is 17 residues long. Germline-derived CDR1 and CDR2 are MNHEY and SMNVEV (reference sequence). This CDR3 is CASSLLSRGDNTGELFF. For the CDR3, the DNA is TGTGCCAGCAGTTTATTATCCCGGGGGGACAACACCGGGGAGCTGTTTTTT.